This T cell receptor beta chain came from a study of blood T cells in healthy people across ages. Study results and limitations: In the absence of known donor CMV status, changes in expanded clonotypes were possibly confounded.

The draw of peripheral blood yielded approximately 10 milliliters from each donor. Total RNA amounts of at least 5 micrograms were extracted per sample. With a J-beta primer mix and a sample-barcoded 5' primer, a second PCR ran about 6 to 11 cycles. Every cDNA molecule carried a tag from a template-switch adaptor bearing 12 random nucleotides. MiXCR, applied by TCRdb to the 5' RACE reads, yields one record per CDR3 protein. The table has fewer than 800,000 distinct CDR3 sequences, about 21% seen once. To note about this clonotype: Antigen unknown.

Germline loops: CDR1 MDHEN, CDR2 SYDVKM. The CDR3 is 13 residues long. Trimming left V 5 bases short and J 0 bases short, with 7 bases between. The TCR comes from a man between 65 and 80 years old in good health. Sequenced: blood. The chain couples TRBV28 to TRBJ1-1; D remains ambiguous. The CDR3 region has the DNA TGTGCCAGCAGTCTCACCATGAACACTGAAGCTTTCTTT. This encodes CASSLTMNTEAFF.